This TCR beta chain appears in the sequencing data of a study of blood T cell repertoires in COVID-19 (dated by TCRdb to 2020 to 2022). About the study as a whole: Samples covering the acute and convalescent phases of COVID-19 were provided by collaborators in the United States, Italy and Spain. The prospective study material was composed of cDNA or gDNA derived from T cells, B-cell-depleted T cells, or PBMCs. The dataset comprised deeply sampled blood TCRbeta repertoires from subjects exposed to, actively infected with, or recovered from COVID-19. The repertoires were released in a freely available public database intended as a resource for research on the immune response to SARS-CoV-2. Samples were obtained from the ongoing ImmuneRACE study (first 160 participants) and from 1,000 to 1,500 subjects provided by 6 global collaborators. A de-identified subject ID, COVID-19 status, age in years and sex were almost always included in the sample metadata. HLA class I and class II types, where available, came from metadata supplied by the sample provider rather than from assay-based typing.

The immunoSEQ Assay, a bias-controlled multiplex PCR, was used to amplify TCRbeta CDR3 regions from genomic DNA. Per the original workflow: The number of nucleated cells in each sample was estimated by amplification of reference gene primers within the assay. Sequence reads were collapsed and filtered to measure the absolute abundance of every unique TCRbeta CDR3 rearrangement. Productive Simpson clonality was computed per sample as the square root of Simpson's diversity index over productive rearrangements. TCRdb took over this immuneACCESS table, retaining in-frame rearrangements with V and J assigned. Such tables are incomplete; in checked studies, under half of the missing clones stem from an unresolved V gene, and the remainder is unexplained. The V and J calls and the clone size are those of that table, but D and trimming were determined from the DNA. The sample profile shows 300,000 or so clones; around 87% of them were found once. The top ten clones comprise less than 9.5% of the sample.

A second Seattle source provided samples from volunteer blood donors who had recovered from COVID-19. The collaborating institutions used their own protocols to collect whole blood in K2EDTA tubes. For TCRbeta analysis, collaborators shipped samples as frozen whole blood, isolated PBMCs, or DNA extracted from either of those sample types. V is reduced by 3 bases and J by 4 bases, leaving a spacing of 6 bases between them. Including the terminal cysteine and phenylalanine, the CDR3 comprises 13 residues. Here the CDR3 DNA is all that survives: 39 bases in frame from base 1. Reading the germline V gene (reference sequence) gives CDR1 LNHDA and CDR2 SQIVND. Overall study results and their limits: The amount of clinical and demographic metadata varied by source and participant and was provided uncurated.

With regard to this clone: Its antigen is currently not known. No much larger clone is present one base from it, and per-base qualities are unavailable.

The sequence was obtained from a woman aged 45-60 years who had recovered from COVID-19. The source material was peripheral blood. In this chain, TRBV19 is recombined with TRBJ2-2; TRBD1 is a weak D gene call, 5 bases matching. CDR3 loop: CASSIRVTGELFF. The nucleotide sequence is TGTGCCAGTAGTATCAGGGTCACCGGGGAGCTGTTTTTT.